One and the same sample provided the 5 T cell receptor beta chains below, sequenced in a study of blood T cells in healthy people across ages. The authors ran a second PCR of 7 to 11 cycles using a sample-barcoded 5' primer and a J-beta primer mix. TCRdb independently ran MiXCR on the 5' RACE reads; one entry per CDR3 protein. The profile covers about 1,500,000 distinct CDR3 sequences, with under 30% appearing a single time and more than 6% taken by the ten largest. The sample was blood. Source of these receptors: a woman aged 30 to 39 in good health.

The chain recombines TRBV11-2 with TRBJ1-5; no clear D. The CDR3 is 13 amino acids. From germline, CDR1 is SGHAT and CDR2 FQNNGV. Trimming took off 0 bases at V and 11 bases at J, with 11 bases between the two ends. CDR3 amino acids: CASSLDSVSAQHF. CDR3 in DNA: TGTGCCAGCAGCTTAGACTCTGTTTCGGCCCAGCATTTT.

The V call is TRBV27, the J call TRBJ1-2, with a tentative D call TRBD1 (5 bases). The germline gives CDR1 MNHEY, CDR2 SMNVEV (reference sequence). The V end lost 4 bases, the J end lost 3 bases, and 15 bases lay between the germline ends. This CDR3 contains 15 residues. CDR3 in DNA: TGTGCCAGCAGTTCGGCGGGGGTGGGGGACTATGGCTACACCTTC. It translates to CASSSAGVGDYGYTF.

This clonotype has more than one count but fewer than ten. The chain joins TRBV20-1 to TRBJ1-4, with D maybe TRBD1 (5 bases). The CDR3 sequence is 13 residues long. V was trimmed by 5 bases and J by 5 bases, leaving 12 bases between them. Germline V gives CDR1 DFQATT, CDR2 SNEGSKA (reference sequence). CDR3 DNA: TGCAGTGCTGGGGACTTCCGAAATGAAAAACTGTTTTTT. Encoded protein: CSAGDFRNEKLFF.

V is TRBV5-1 and J is TRBJ1-1; 7 bases line up with TRBD1. Per the germline V gene, CDR1 is SGHRS and CDR2 is YFSETQ. CDR3 length: 14 residues. V was clipped by 3 bases and J by 4 bases; unmatched bases: 6. The CDR3 nucleotides are TGCGCCAGCAGCTCAGGGGGGGAAGGCACTGAAGCTTTCTTT. Translation gives CASSSGGEGTEAFF.

This clonotype was counted many times. The CDR3 bases are TGCGCCAGCAGCCAAGGACAGGGGGCCTACGAGCAGTACTTC. It is translated as CASSQGQGAYEQYF. V usage is TRBV4-1 and J usage is TRBJ2-7; 9 nucleotides line up with TRBD1. With V trimmed by 1 base and J by 2 bases, 0 bases remained unmatched. The CDR3 is made up of 14 amino acids. The germline CDR1 and CDR2 sequences are MGHRA and YSYEKL.